The 31 T cell receptor beta chains given below trace back to one sample, sequenced in a study of blood T cell repertoires in COVID-19. Here immunoSEQ multiplex PCR was the method, and the copy in TCRdb shows in-frame clones only, minus some. The sample holds over 200,000 clones, about 85% seen once. Sequencing was performed on PBMCs or T cells enriched from blood (not recorded which). These TCRs come from a man aged 35-49 years who had recovered from COVID-19.

The rearrangement joins TRBV2 to TRBJ2-2, with 10 bases matching TRBD1. The germline gives CDR1 SNHLY, CDR2 FYNNEI. The J segment lost 5 bases and the V segment lost 7 bases, leaving 7 bases of the junction unmatched. The CDR3 sequence is 15 residues long. The CDR3 loop is CASTPGQGTTGELFF. In nucleotides, the CDR3 is TGTGCCAGCACTCCGGGACAGGGGACAACCGGGGAGCTGTTTTTT.

This chain joins TRBV7-9 and TRBJ2-7; tentative D call: TRBD2 (5 bases). Trimming shortened V by 3 bases and J by 0 bases, and 12 bases separated the two germline ends. Per germline, CDR1 SEHNR and CDR2 FQNEAQ (reference sequence). The length of the CDR3 is 15 residues. The CDR3 DNA reads TGTGCCAGCAGCTTTACGAGCGGCAGCTCCTACGAGCAGTACTTC. It translates to CASSFTSGSSYEQYF.

This chain links TRBV6-5 with TRBJ2-7, with a tentative D call TRBD1 (6 bases). This CDR3 region has 15 residues. The ends were cut back, 5 bases at V and 3 bases at J, with 17 bases in the middle. From germline, CDR1 is MNHEY and CDR2 SVGAGI. CDR3 in DNA: TGTGCCAGCAGTAAATACGAGGGACACCTCTACGAGCAGTACTTC. This sequence encodes CASSKYEGHLYEQYF.

The CDR3 sequence is CASSFQDQPQHF. As DNA, the CDR3 is TGTGCCAGCAGTTTTCAGGATCAGCCCCAGCATTTT. The rearrangement uses TRBV12-3 or TRBV12-4 and TRBJ1-5; D is unclear. Deletions cut 3 bases from V and 5 bases from J, with 5 bases between. The CDR3 runs 12 residues.

V and J are TRBV29-1 and TRBJ1-2; no clear D gene. There are 12 residues in the CDR3. Germline values: CDR1 SQVTM, CDR2 ANQGSEA. V shed 4 bases and J shed 5 bases, with 11 bases lying between them. This CDR3 is CSVGGRAYGYTF. The CDR3 coding sequence is TGCAGCGTTGGAGGGAGGGCTTATGGCTACACCTTC. The full variable domain, completed using reference TRBV29-1 and TRBJ1-2, is SAVISQKPSRDICQRGTSLTIQCQVDSQVTMMFWYRQQPGQSLTLIATANQGSEATYESGFVIDKFPISRPNLTFSTLTVSNMSPEDSSIYLCSVGGRAYGYTFGSGTRLTVV.

The genes are TRBV2 and TRBJ2-2; tentatively, D is TRBD2 (6 bases). Trimming stripped 6 bases from V and 6 bases from J, with 11 bases between. This CDR3 spans 13 amino acids. In germline, CDR1 is SNHLY, CDR2 FYNNEI. CDR3 bases: TGTGCCAGCAGGCGGGGTTTACCCGGGGAGCTGTTTTTT. Its translation is CASRRGLPGELFF.

This rearrangement joins TRBV19 to TRBJ2-7, with 8 bases fitting TRBD2. The CDR3 length is 15 residues. V lost 1 base to trimming and J lost 0 bases; unmatched junction nucleotides: 2. From germline, CDR1 is LNHDA and CDR2 SQIVND (reference sequence). The DNA for the CDR3 is TGTGCCAGTAGTATAGCACTAGCGGCCTCCTACGAGCAGTACTTC. This sequence encodes CASSIALAASYEQYF. Looking up the rest from reference TRBV19 and TRBJ2-7 gives the full variable domain: DGGITQSPKYLFRKEGQNVTLSCEQNLNHDAMYWYRQDPGQGLRLIYYSQIVNDFQKGDIAEGYSVSREKKESFPLTVTSAQKNPTAFYLCASSIALAASYEQYFGPGTRLTVT.

The V and J genes are TRBV12-3 or TRBV12-4 and TRBJ2-2; D ambiguous. The V gene lost 2 bases and the J gene lost 4 bases, with 5 bases spanning the gap. CDR3 size: 13 residues. The CDR3 here is CASSLLGTGELFF. In nucleotides, the CDR3 is TGTGCCAGCAGTTTACTAGGCACCGGGGAGCTGTTTTTT.

The chain joins TRBV9 to TRBJ2-7; D is ambiguous. This CDR3 contains 14 residues. Germline CDR1 and CDR2: SGDLS and YYNGEE. V lost 0 bases, J lost 7 bases, and 14 bases lay in between. CDR3 coding DNA: TGTGCCAGCAGCGTAGGCAGTCCTGACGGGGAGCAGTACTTC. This encodes CASSVGSPDGEQYF.

The chain combines TRBV6-5 with TRBJ1-1, with D maybe TRBD1 (6 bases). The CDR3 runs to 11 residues. Germline V gives CDR1 MNHEY, CDR2 SVGAGI. V lost 6 bases to trimming and J lost 11 bases, with 13 bases between them. The CDR3 region has the DNA TGTGCCAGCAGGGCCACAGGGTGGGCTTTCTTT. It yields the protein CASRATGWAFF.

This chain connects TRBV5-6 to TRBJ2-7; 8 bases are a match to TRBD1. J was trimmed by 4 bases and V by 1 base; bases with no gene match: 7. CDR1 and CDR2 (germline): SGHDT, YYEEEE. The CDR3 is 15 residues long. The CDR3 nucleotides read TGTGCCAGCAGCTTGTTATCAGGGGGCAGATACGAGCAGTACTTC. The encoded protein is CASSLLSGGRYEQYF.

This chain joins TRBV10-2 and TRBJ1-2, with D possibly matching TRBD1 (5 bases). CDR1 is WSHSY and CDR2 is SAAADI in the germline V gene. Trimming left V 3 bases short and J 6 bases short, with 17 bases between. The CDR3 contains 15 residues. CDR3 sequence: CASSDNPGYDNGYTF. Written as DNA, the CDR3 is TGCGCCAGCAGTGACAACCCAGGGTACGACAATGGCTACACCTTC.

The chain joins TRBV4-1 to TRBJ2-3; 10 nucleotides agree with TRBD2. This CDR3 contains 14 residues. V trimming: 4 bases; J trimming: 4 bases; junction bases outside the gene matches: 2. The germline V gene encodes CDR1 MGHRA and CDR2 YSYEKL. The CDR3 coding sequence is TGCGCCAGCAGCCGGACTAGCGGTGCAGATACGCAGTATTTT. As protein: CASSRTSGADTQYF.

Comments on this clone: At the DNA level, this CDR3 is encoded by other sequences in the same sample as well. The chain combines TRBV20-1 with TRBJ2-7; D perhaps matches TRBD1 (5 bases). Germline V gene data show CDR1 as DFQATT and CDR2 as SNEGSKA (reference sequence). V dropped 6 bases and J dropped 3 bases, with 9 bases sitting between them. The CDR3 covers 11 residues. The CDR3 is CSAPRGYEQYF. In DNA, the CDR3 is TGCAGTGCCCCAAGGGGCTACGAGCAGTACTTC.

The V and J genes are TRBV5-1 and TRBJ1-6; 9 positions agree with TRBD1. Germline loops: CDR1 SGHRS, CDR2 YFSETQ. This CDR3 spans 15 amino acids. V gave up 4 bases and J gave up 9 bases; unmatched junction bases: 8. The CDR3 is CASSGGTGNLSPLHF. CDR3 in DNA: TGCGCCAGCAGCGGAGGGACAGGGAACCTTTCACCCCTCCACTTT.

The chain combines TRBV7-2 with TRBJ2-1; possibly TRBD2 for D (5 bases). V was cut by 5 bases and J by 4 bases, with 18 bases left in between. Looked up from germline, CDR1 is SGHTA and CDR2 is FQGNSA. The CDR3 sequence is 16 residues long. The CDR3 spells CASSELTRTVYNEQFF. The CDR3 DNA reads TGTGCCAGCAGCGAGTTAACTAGGACTGTTTACAATGAGCAGTTCTTC.

In DNA form, the CDR3 reads TGTGCCAGCAGCGCGACAGGAAACGGCTACACCTTC. It yields the protein CASSATGNGYTF. V is TRBV9 and J is TRBJ1-2; D possibly corresponds to TRBD1 (6 bases). The germline gives CDR1 SGDLS, CDR2 YYNGEE. There are 12 residues in the CDR3. Trimming took off 3 bases at V and 8 bases at J, with 11 bases between the two ends.

This chain connects TRBV4-1 to TRBJ2-1, with 7 bases that match TRBD2. The V gene end was trimmed by 0 bases and the J gene end by 4 bases; junction bases not matched to a gene: 9. CDR3 length: 17 residues. Looked up from germline, CDR1 is MGHRA and CDR2 is YSYEKL. CDR3 sequence reads: CASSQDLGSGTYNEQFF. In DNA, the CDR3 is TGCGCCAGCAGCCAAGATCTAGGAAGCGGGACTTACAATGAGCAGTTCTTC.

The CDR3 DNA follows: TGCAGCGTTCGGGACAGCCTGAACACTGAAGCTTTCTTT. This sequence encodes CSVRDSLNTEAFF. This sequence joins TRBV29-1 and TRBJ1-1; 7 bases agree with TRBD1. Trimming took 5 bases from V and 0 from J; bases not matched to a gene: 3. The CDR3 covers 13 residues. Germline V gene lookup returns CDR1 SQVTM and CDR2 ANQGSEA.

The rearrangement joins TRBV13 to TRBJ1-6; 10 bases are a match to TRBD1. The trim removed 3 bases at V and 14 bases at J, leaving 16 bases unmatched. The CDR3 runs to 17 residues. CDR1 PRHDT and CDR2 FYEKMQ come from the germline V gene (reference sequence). The CDR3 DNA reads TGTGCCAGCAGCTTCACCGGCGGACAGGGGGACCAAGGGTCCCTCCACTTT. It encodes CASSFTGGQGDQGSLHF.

This sequence joins TRBV29-1 and TRBJ1-6; D ambiguous. The CDR3 contains 16 residues. In germline, CDR1 is SQVTM, CDR2 ANQGSEA. V lost 3 bases to trimming and J lost 7 bases, with 19 bases between them. The CDR3 here is CSVELLGSGSNSPLHF. CDR3 in DNA: TGCAGCGTTGAGCTTCTTGGGTCCGGGAGCAATTCACCCCTCCACTTT.

The chain combines TRBV30 with TRBJ1-5; D is perhaps TRBD1 (6 bases). CDR3 size: 14 residues. V dropped 1 base and J dropped 1 base, with 8 bases sitting between them. Looked up from germline, CDR1 is GTSNPN and CDR2 is SVGIG (reference sequence). CDR3: CAWSDRVSNQPQHF. In nucleotides, the CDR3 is TGTGCCTGGAGTGACAGGGTGAGCAATCAGCCCCAGCATTTT.

This chain uses TRBV6-5 with TRBJ2-2, with a possible D match to TRBD1 (5 bases). This CDR3 spans 11 amino acids. Looked up from germline, CDR1 is MNHEY and CDR2 is SVGAGI. V was shortened by 5 bases and J by 13 bases, with 11 bases between the two germline ends. DNA of the CDR3: TGTGCCAGCAGTAGTATCAGGGCGCTGTTTTTT. Amino acid sequence: CASSSIRALFF.

This sequence joins TRBV7-9 and TRBJ1-4, with 7 nucleotides matching TRBD1. The CDR3 sequence is 16 residues long. Germline V lookup: CDR1 SEHNR, CDR2 FQNEAQ (reference sequence). Germline trimming cut 5 bases from V and 3 bases from J; bases unmatched to any gene: 9. The DNA of the CDR3 is TGTGCCAGCAGCGGGGGCGCCGGGACAGCTAATGAAAAACTGTTTTTT. Translation: CASSGGAGTANEKLFF.

This chain links TRBV10-1 with TRBJ1-5, with D perhaps TRBD1 (5 bases). Trimming took 5 bases from V and 4 from J, leaving 9 bases between them. This CDR3 is 13 amino acids long. The germline CDR1 and CDR2 sequences are WNHNN and SYGVQD (reference sequence). CDR3 sequence (DNA): TGCGCCAGCAGTAAAGGGGTGAATCAGCCCCAGCATTTT. Amino acids: CASSKGVNQPQHF.

The chain links TRBV7-2 to TRBJ1-1; tentatively, D is TRBD1 (6 bases). There are 14 residues in the CDR3. V was shortened by 3 bases and J by 5 bases, with 13 bases between the two germline ends. Looked up from germline, CDR1 is SGHTA and CDR2 is FQGNSA. CDR3 amino acids: CASSFQGWGTEAFF. DNA for the CDR3: TGTGCCAGCAGCTTCCAGGGGTGGGGGACTGAAGCTTTCTTT.

As to this clone: Other DNA sequences in this sample translate to the same CDR3. The V gene is TRBV30, the J gene TRBJ2-7; TRBD1 aligns across 8 bases. The germline V gene encodes CDR1 GTSNPN and CDR2 SVGIG (reference sequence). This CDR3 is built from 11 residues. Germline trimming cut 5 bases from V and 4 bases from J; bases unmatched to any gene: 1. CDR3 protein: CAWDRGYEQYF. The DNA of the CDR3 is TGTGCCTGGGACAGGGGTTACGAGCAGTACTTC.

This chain uses TRBV13 with TRBJ2-1; 8 bases are shared with TRBD2. The CDR3 sequence is 17 residues long. The germline V gene encodes CDR1 PRHDT and CDR2 FYEKMQ (reference sequence). V trimming: 1 base; J trimming: 5 bases; junction bases outside the gene matches: 10. CDR3 loop: CASSLEVGRAINNEQFF. In DNA form, the CDR3 reads TGTGCCAGCAGCTTAGAGGTCGGGAGGGCCATTAACAATGAGCAGTTCTTC.

The chain links TRBV5-6 to TRBJ2-6; no firm D call. In germline, CDR1 is SGHDT, CDR2 YYEEEE. V was trimmed by 2 bases and J by 3 bases, leaving 12 bases between them. The CDR3 covers 16 residues. CDR3 in DNA: TGTGCCAGCAGCTTTATGTCTTACTATGGGGCCAACGTCCTGACTTTC. Its translation: CASSFMSYYGANVLTF.

The rearrangement uses TRBV3-1 (or the pseudogene TRBV3-2) and TRBJ1-5, with 9 positions matching TRBD1. Losses at the gene ends were 4 bases for V and 0 bases for J; bases not matched to a gene: 10. The length of the CDR3 is 18 residues. Germline loops: CDR1 LGHDT, CDR2 YNNKEL (reference sequence). The CDR3, as DNA: TGTGCCAGCAGCCCAATGGGACAGGGCGCCTCTAGCAATCAGCCCCAGCATTTT. Amino acids: CASSPMGQGASSNQPQHF.

V is TRBV27 and J is TRBJ2-7; TRBD2 matches at 8 bases. This CDR3 is 13 amino acids long. V was pared by 6 bases and J by 5 bases, with 6 bases of the junction left unmatched. Germline V gene data show CDR1 as MNHEY and CDR2 as SMNVEV (reference sequence). CDR3: CASRLGLGDEQYF. CDR3 DNA sequence: TGTGCCAGCAGACTGGGACTAGGGGACGAGCAGTACTTC.